This entry lists 21 T cell receptor beta chains sequenced from one sample in a study of control samples from healthy donors and cancer patients. TCRdb's table, derived via immunoSEQ multiplex PCR, lists solely in-frame clones and lacks some. The repertoire holds 150,000 to 200,000 clones, with approximately 95% as singletons. The source material was blood. The receptor set was obtained from a man aged 18 to 35 in good health.

The rearrangement links TRBV19 to TRBJ1-4; possible D gene TRBD1, 6 bases. The CDR3 has 14 residues. V lost 3 bases and J lost 5, with 10 bases in between. Looked up from germline, CDR1 is LNHDA and CDR2 is SQIVND (reference sequence). CDR3: CASSIGTPNEKLFF. The DNA of the CDR3 is TGTGCCAGTAGTATCGGGACACCGAATGAAAAACTGTTTTTT.

The rearrangement links TRBV30 to TRBJ1-4, with 8 bases fitting TRBD1. Trimming took 7 bases from V and 3 from J; bases not matched to a gene: 1. Germline V gene sequence: CDR1 GTSNPN, CDR2 SVGIG (reference sequence). The CDR3 covers 12 residues. The chain's CDR3 is CASDRANEKLFF. CDR3 sequence (DNA): TGTGCCTCGGACAGGGCTAATGAAAAACTGTTTTTT.

The table lists this clone with a count of one. The rearrangement joins TRBV4-1 to TRBJ2-2; 8 positions match TRBD2. Per germline, CDR1 MGHRA and CDR2 YSYEKL. The CDR3 loop spans 16 amino acids. V shed 0 bases, J shed 4 bases, and the junction held 4 bases outside the gene matches. CDR3 nucleotide sequence: TGCGCCAGCAGCCAAGATCGGACTAGCAGCACCGGGGAGCTGTTTTTT. Its protein is CASSQDRTSSTGELFF.

A note on this clone: At the DNA level, this CDR3 is encoded by other sequences in the same sample as well. The rearrangement links TRBV3-1 (or the pseudogene TRBV3-2) to TRBJ2-2, with 8 positions matching TRBD1. V shed 4 bases, J shed 5 bases, and the junction held 6 bases outside the gene matches. This CDR3 has 15 amino acids. Germline CDR1 reads LGHDT; CDR2 reads YNNKEL (reference sequence). The CDR3 sequence is CASSLNRGITGELFF. The CDR3 nucleotides read TGTGCCAGCAGCCTAAACAGGGGGATTACCGGGGAGCTGTTTTTT.

This clone was counted once. The V call is TRBV24-1, the J call TRBJ2-3; 9 nucleotides line up with TRBD1. Germline loops: CDR1 KGHDR, CDR2 SFDVKD. V lost 3 bases, J lost 1 base, and 13 bases stayed unmatched. This CDR3 region has 19 residues. CDR3 protein: CATSDVRIGRDRGTDTQYF. The CDR3 nucleotides are TGTGCCACCAGTGATGTACGCATAGGGAGGGACAGGGGCACAGATACGCAGTATTTT.

This clone has a single count. This chain connects TRBV30 to TRBJ1-2; 7 bases match TRBD1. V lost 5 bases and J lost 3; bases outside the gene matches: 9. Germline CDR1 reads GTSNPN; CDR2 reads SVGIG (reference sequence). The CDR3 has 14 amino acids. CDR3 region: CAWQRQGGDYGYTF. For the CDR3, the DNA is TGTGCCTGGCAGAGACAGGGTGGAGACTATGGCTACACCTTC.

The chain has TRBV3-1 (or the pseudogene TRBV3-2) and TRBJ2-1, with 10 bases aligning to TRBD2. The ends lost 4 bases at V and 7 bases at J; junction bases unmatched: 7. This CDR3 spans 15 amino acids. Germline CDR1 LGHDT, CDR2 YNNKEL (reference sequence). CDR3 nucleotides: TGTGCCAGCAGCCGAGGGACTAGCGCCTTTAATGAGCAGTTCTTC. Protein: CASSRGTSAFNEQFF.

DNA for the CDR3: TGTGCCAGCAGCCCCCGGTACAGGGCGGAGAATGAGCAGTTCTTC. Protein sequence: CASSPRYRAENEQFF. The gene calls are TRBV7-9 and TRBJ2-1, with D perhaps matching TRBD1 (6 bases). The V and J ends lost 5 bases and 7 bases respectively, with 18 bases between them. The CDR3 extends over 15 amino acids. Germline loops: CDR1 SEHNR, CDR2 FQNEAQ (reference sequence). The entire variable domain, with the rest obtained from reference TRBV7-9 and TRBJ2-1, is as follows: DTGVSQNPRHKITKRGQNVTFRCDPISEHNRLYWYRQTLGQGPEFLTYFQNEAQLEKSRLLSDRFSAERPKGSFSTLEIQRTEQGDSAMYLCASSPRYRAENEQFFGPGTRLTVL.

The rearrangement uses TRBV19 and TRBJ1-1; no reliable D call. The CDR3 is made up of 11 amino acids. Germline loops: CDR1 LNHDA, CDR2 SQIVND (reference sequence). V lost 4 bases to trimming and J lost 3 bases, with 3 bases between them. The CDR3 nucleotides read TGTGCCAGTAGTAAAGACACTGAAGCTTTCTTT. Its translation: CASSKDTEAFF.

The V gene is TRBV28, the J gene TRBJ2-3; D uncertain. The V gene lost 5 bases and the J gene lost 5 bases, with 14 bases spanning the gap. This CDR3 spans 14 amino acids. CDR1 and CDR2 from the germline V gene are MDHEN and SYDVKM. Here the CDR3 DNA reads TGTGCCAGCAGTCCCCGAGCTCGCGGAGATACGCAGTATTTT. Amino acid sequence: CASSPRARGDTQYF.

The gene calls are TRBV6-4 and TRBJ2-1; tentative D call: TRBD2 (5 bases). This CDR3 contains 14 residues. From germline, CDR1 is MRHNA and CDR2 SNTAGT. V was shortened by 4 bases and J by 7 bases, with 14 bases between the two germline ends. The CDR3 DNA reads TGTGCCAGCAGTGTTGGAGAGGGCTGGAATGAGCAGTTCTTC. It codes for CASSVGEGWNEQFF.

The chain carries TRBV9 and TRBJ2-3; D remains unclear. The germline gives CDR1 SGDLS, CDR2 YYNGEE. The V and J ends lost 0 bases and 4 bases respectively, with 9 bases between them. There are 14 residues in the CDR3. The CDR3 reads CASSVVTTADTQYF. CDR3 nucleotide sequence: TGTGCCAGCAGCGTAGTCACAACGGCAGATACGCAGTATTTT.

The J gene is TRBJ2-7, the V gene TRBV6-4; no clear D gene. Germline values: CDR1 MRHNA, CDR2 SNTAGT. The CDR3 has 12 amino acids. Deletions cut 5 bases from V and 0 bases from J, with 5 bases between. CDR3 sequence (DNA): TGTGCCAGCAGTCTCAGCTCCTACGAGCAGTACTTC. Translating gives CASSLSSYEQYF.

The J gene is TRBJ1-4, the V gene TRBV6-1, with D hard to call. Germline V CDR1 and CDR2: MNHNS, SASEGT. Deletions cut 2 bases from V and 8 bases from J, with 15 bases between. The CDR3 has 15 residues. The CDR3 is CASSESPSRGEKLFF. Written as DNA, the CDR3 is TGTGCCAGCAGTGAAAGCCCATCCCGAGGGGAAAAACTGTTTTTT.

The chain uses TRBV18 and TRBJ2-7, with D perhaps given as TRBD1 or TRBD2 (5 bases each). CDR1 is KGHSH, CDR2 LQKENI, per germline. The CDR3 length is 14 residues. Trimming shortened V by 3 bases and J by 6 bases, and 15 bases separated the two germline ends. CDR3 protein: CASSPGTDPSEQYF. The CDR3 region has the DNA TGTGCCAGCTCACCTGGGACCGATCCAAGCGAGCAGTACTTC.

The chain is built from TRBV5-1 and TRBJ2-3, with 10 nucleotides matching TRBD2. The V and J ends lost 4 bases and 4 bases, in that order; junction bases with no gene match: 6. The germline CDR1 and CDR2 sequences are SGHRS and YFSETQ. This CDR3 spans 15 amino acids. CDR3 protein: CASSELAGGSDTQYF. The DNA of the CDR3 is TGCGCCAGCAGCGAATTAGCGGGGGGTTCAGATACGCAGTATTTT.

The J gene is TRBJ2-3, the V gene TRBV7-8; D is perhaps TRBD2 (5 bases). The V and J ends lost 2 bases and 4 bases respectively, with 10 bases between them. The CDR3 is made up of 14 amino acids. Germline V gene lookup returns CDR1 SGHVS and CDR2 FQNEAQ. As DNA, the CDR3 is TGTGCCAGCAGCTTAAGAGGGCTGGCAGATACGCAGTATTTT. Translated: CASSLRGLADTQYF.

This chain connects TRBV12-3 or TRBV12-4 to TRBJ2-1; 10 bases fit TRBD2. V trimming: 2 bases; J trimming: 14 bases; junction bases outside the gene matches: 6. The CDR3 consists of 13 residues. CDR3 loop: CASSLSSGGWEFF. CDR3 nucleotides: TGTGCCAGCAGTTTATCTAGCGGGGGTTGGGAGTTCTTC.

V usage is TRBV7-3 and J usage is TRBJ2-1; D is perhaps TRBD2 (5 bases). Trimming pared 5 bases from V and 9 bases from J, leaving 14 bases between. CDR3 length: 13 amino acids. The germline gives CDR1 SGHTA, CDR2 FQGTGA. Written as DNA, the CDR3 is TGTGCCAGCAGCCTAGGGAGCTGGGGTGAGCAGTTCTTC. Its protein product is CASSLGSWGEQFF.

The chain uses TRBV5-4 and TRBJ2-1, with D perhaps TRBD2 (7 bases). V lost 2 bases and J 7 bases, leaving 16 bases between the germline ends. This CDR3 contains 15 residues. CDR1 is SGHNT and CDR2 is YYREEE in the germline V gene (reference sequence). The CDR3 nucleotides are TGTGCCAGCAGCTTTCCCGAGGGGGGGCTGAATGAGCAGTTCTTC. This codes for CASSFPEGGLNEQFF.

The J gene is TRBJ2-2, the V gene TRBV29-1; TRBD1 matches at 10 bases. V lost 7 bases and J lost 7; bases outside the gene matches: 3. Per germline, CDR1 SQVTM and CDR2 ANQGSEA. The CDR3 loop spans 12 amino acids. The DNA of the CDR3 is TGCAGCGCCGGGACAGGGGACGGGGAGCTGTTTTTT. It codes for CSAGTGDGELFF.